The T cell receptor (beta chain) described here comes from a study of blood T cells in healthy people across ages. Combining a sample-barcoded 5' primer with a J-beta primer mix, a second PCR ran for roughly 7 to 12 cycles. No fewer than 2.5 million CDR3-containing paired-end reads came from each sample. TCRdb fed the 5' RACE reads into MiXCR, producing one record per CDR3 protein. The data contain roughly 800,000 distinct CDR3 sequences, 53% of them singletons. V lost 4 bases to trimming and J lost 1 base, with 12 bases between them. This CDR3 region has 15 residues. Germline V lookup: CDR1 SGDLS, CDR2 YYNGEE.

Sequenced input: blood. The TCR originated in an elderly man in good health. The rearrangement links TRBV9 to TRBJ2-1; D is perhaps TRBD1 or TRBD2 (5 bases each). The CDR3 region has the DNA TGTGCCAGCAGCCCGGGACGCGAATCCTACAATGAGCAGTTCTTC. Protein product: CASSPGRESYNEQFF.